The 12 T cell receptor beta chains listed next were all sequenced from one sample in a study of technical replicates of blood from a few donors. The protocol was immunoSEQ multiplex PCR, while the TCRdb copy is restricted to in-frame clones and leaves out a portion. The sample lists about 75,000 clones, 90% to 95% seen once, with under 0.4% in the top ten. The sequencing sample was made of T cells isolated from PBMCs. These receptors were taken from a human donor in good health. Some clones in this sample may be carry-over from other donors' samples.

The chain links TRBV6-1 to TRBJ2-7; 11 bases are a match to TRBD1. V lost 6 bases, J lost 4 bases, and 8 bases stayed unmatched. This CDR3 is built from 15 residues. In germline, CDR1 is MNHNS, CDR2 SASEGT. The CDR3 reads CASRHSGTGGYEQYF. CDR3 coding DNA: TGTGCCAGCAGGCACTCCGGGACAGGGGGGTACGAGCAGTACTTC.

This chain uses TRBV5-1 with TRBJ2-2; TRBD2 matches 12 bases. The CDR3 is 18 amino acids. Germline values: CDR1 SGHRS, CDR2 YFSETQ. V shed 0 bases, J shed 8 bases, and the junction held 11 bases outside the gene matches. The CDR3 sequence: CASSLDQTSGSTVGELFF. In DNA form, the CDR3 reads TGCGCCAGCAGCTTGGATCAGACTAGCGGGAGTACGGTGGGGGAGCTGTTTTTT.

The rearrangement joins TRBV4-1 to TRBJ1-5; TRBD1 aligns across 9 bases. This CDR3 is built from 18 residues. V lost 1 base to trimming and J lost 1 base; unmatched junction nucleotides: 8. Germline V CDR1 and CDR2: MGHRA, YSYEKL. The CDR3 coding sequence is TGCGCCAGCAGCCAAGGGAGAATGGGACAGGGAAGCAATCAGCCCCAGCATTTT. Protein product: CASSQGRMGQGSNQPQHF.

The chain employs TRBV7-9 and TRBJ1-1; D is unresolved. Germline CDR1 and CDR2: SEHNR and FQNEAQ (reference sequence). The CDR3 runs to 15 residues. Trimming shortened V by 3 bases and J by 1 base, and 12 bases separated the two germline ends. The CDR3 DNA sequence: TGTGCCAGCAGCTTGGCGGGGAAGGGGAACACTGAAGCTTTCTTT. It specifies CASSLAGKGNTEAFF.

In its sample, this clone was seen once. The CDR3 DNA sequence: TGTGCCTGGAGTCTACGGGGGGGACAGCCCCAGCATTTT. Its translation is CAWSLRGGQPQHF. The V call is TRBV30, the J call TRBJ1-5; perhaps TRBD1 as D (5 bases). The CDR3 covers 13 residues. With 2 bases removed from V and 7 bases from J, the gap between germline ends came to 12 bases. Per germline, CDR1 GTSNPN and CDR2 SVGIG (reference sequence).

The chain is built from TRBV28 and TRBJ2-1; TRBD2 might be the D (6 bases). V lost 5 bases and J lost 4, with 15 bases in between. From germline, CDR1 is MDHEN and CDR2 SYDVKM. The CDR3 spans 15 residues. The CDR3: CASSPIRELYNEQFF. CDR3 sequence (DNA): TGTGCCAGCAGTCCGATCCGGGAGTTATACAATGAGCAGTTCTTC.

The gene calls are TRBV10-2 and TRBJ1-2; 12 bases agree with TRBD1. Germline V lookup: CDR1 WSHSY, CDR2 SAAADI. V lost 4 bases and J lost 5; bases outside the gene matches: 8. This CDR3 is 16 amino acids long. The CDR3 protein is CASSAQGTGGGYGYTF. The CDR3 region has the DNA TGCGCCAGCAGTGCCCAAGGGACAGGGGGCGGGTATGGCTACACCTTC.

The chain links TRBV7-9 to TRBJ2-5; 7 bases align to TRBD2. Per germline, CDR1 SEHNR and CDR2 FQNEAQ (reference sequence). The V segment lost 7 bases and the J segment 3 bases; nucleotides outside the gene matches: 2. CDR3 size: 12 residues. The CDR3 sequence is CASMGGKETQYF. In DNA, the CDR3 is TGTGCCAGCATGGGAGGGAAAGAGACCCAGTACTTC.

V gene TRBV5-1 combines with J gene TRBJ1-1; a possible D gene is TRBD1 (5 bases). The V and J ends lost 2 bases and 4 bases respectively, with 12 bases between them. The CDR3 spans 14 residues. Germline V gives CDR1 SGHRS, CDR2 YFSETQ. The CDR3: CASSLVGGGTEAFF. The CDR3 bases are TGCGCCAGCAGCTTAGTTGGGGGAGGCACTGAAGCTTTCTTT. Full variable domain (missing parts from reference TRBV5-1 and TRBJ1-1): KAGVTQTPRYLIKTRGQQVTLSCSPISGHRSVSWYQQTPGQGLQFLFEYFSETQRNKGNFPGRFSGRQFSNSRSEMNVSTLELGDSALYLCASSLVGGGTEAFFGQGTRLTVV.

The J gene is TRBJ2-1, the V gene TRBV5-4, with 11 bases aligning to TRBD2. Germline values: CDR1 SGHNT, CDR2 YYREEE (reference sequence). V lost 0 bases, J lost 9 bases, and 11 bases stayed unmatched. This CDR3 region has 17 residues. The CDR3 protein is CASSLGPLAGEGGEQFF. CDR3 nucleotide sequence: TGTGCCAGCAGCTTGGGCCCACTAGCGGGAGAGGGGGGTGAGCAGTTCTTC.

The V and J genes are TRBV29-1 and TRBJ2-3; D is uncertain. The ends were cut back, 6 bases at V and 2 bases at J, with 15 bases in the middle. The V gene's germline CDR1 is SQVTM and CDR2 ANQGSEA. This CDR3 comprises 14 residues. The CDR3 nucleotides are TGCAGCGTCCGAATCGAACATTCCACAGATACGCAGTATTTT. Its translation is CSVRIEHSTDTQYF.

The V gene is TRBV11-2, the J gene TRBJ2-7; possible D gene TRBD2, 5 bases. Trimming cost V 3 bases and J 0 bases, with 9 bases left between them. The germline V gene has CDR1 SGHAT and CDR2 FQNNGV. This CDR3 is built from 14 residues. The CDR3 reads CASSFGGTSYEQYF. Here the CDR3 DNA reads TGTGCCAGCAGCTTCGGAGGCACCTCCTACGAGCAGTACTTC.